This T cell receptor beta chain comes out of a study of blood T cell repertoires in COVID-19. For the study at large: The analysed material was cDNA or gDNA that came from T cells, B-cell-depleted T cells, or PBMCs.

The V gene lost 3 bases and the J gene lost 2 bases, with 6 bases spanning the gap. Germline V gene sequence: CDR1 MDHEN, CDR2 SYDVKM. The CDR3 has 13 residues. Method: immunoSEQ multiplex PCR; TCRdb's copy keeps in-frame clones and lacks some. In the table there are about 140,000 clones, roughly 79% of which are singletons. This TCR was sampled from a woman in her sixties or seventies with acute or convalescent COVID-19. Sequencing was done on a sample of peripheral blood. The rearrangement links TRBV28 to TRBJ2-3; D gene uncertain. This CDR3 is CASSFTNTDTQYF. For the CDR3, the DNA is TGTGCCAGCAGTTTCACAAACACAGATACGCAGTATTTT.